This TCR beta chain was recovered during a study of naive and memory T cell subsets. Points from the study as a whole: Naive repertoires, especially CD8, held a few larger clonotypes, possibly memory cells re-expressing CD45RA.

The beta constant-region primer was an equimolar mix of two oligonucleotides covering TRBC1 and TRBC2. Four rounds of PCR amplified the ligated cDNA using nested alpha and beta constant-region primers plus SP2. TCRdb called the UMI-ligation and nested PCR reads again in MiXCR, with one record for every CDR3 protein. The table has some 110,000 distinct CDR3 sequences, about 14% seen once; the top ten hold around 2.7%. This clonotype was detected ten times or more. As yet, its antigen is unknown. Sequenced: naive CD8+ T cells from blood. This sequence was found in a human donor in good health.

The CDR3 spells CASSSSGTNLPNQPQHF. The CDR3 DNA follows: TGTGCCAGCAGTTCCTCCGGGACAAACTTACCCAATCAGCCCCAGCATTTT. The chain carries TRBV27 and TRBJ1-5, with a weak D call TRBD1 (6 bases). The CDR3 runs 17 residues. Per germline, CDR1 MNHEY and CDR2 SMNVEV (reference sequence). Trimming took 4 bases from V and 3 from J, leaving 19 bases between them.